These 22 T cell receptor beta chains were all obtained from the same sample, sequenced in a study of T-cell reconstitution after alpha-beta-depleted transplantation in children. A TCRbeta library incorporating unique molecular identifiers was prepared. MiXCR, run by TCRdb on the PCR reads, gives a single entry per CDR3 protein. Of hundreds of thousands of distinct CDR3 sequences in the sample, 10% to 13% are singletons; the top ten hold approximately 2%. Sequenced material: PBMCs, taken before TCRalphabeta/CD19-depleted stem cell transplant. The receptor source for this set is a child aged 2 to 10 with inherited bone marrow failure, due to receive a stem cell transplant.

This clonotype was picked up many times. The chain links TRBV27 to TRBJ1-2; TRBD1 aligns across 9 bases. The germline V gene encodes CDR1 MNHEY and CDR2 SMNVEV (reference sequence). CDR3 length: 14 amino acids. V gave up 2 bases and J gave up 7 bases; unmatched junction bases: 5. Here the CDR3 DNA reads TGTGCCAGCAGTTTAACCGGGACAGGGACTGGCTACACCTTC. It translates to CASSLTGTGTGYTF.

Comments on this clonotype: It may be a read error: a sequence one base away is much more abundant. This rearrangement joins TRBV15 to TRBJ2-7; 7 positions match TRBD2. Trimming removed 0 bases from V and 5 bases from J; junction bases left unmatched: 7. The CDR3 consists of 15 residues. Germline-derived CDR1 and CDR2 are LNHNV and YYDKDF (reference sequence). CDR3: CATSRDRGDLDEQYF. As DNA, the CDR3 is TGTGCCACCAGCAGAGATCGGGGGGACCTCGACGAGCAGTACTTC.

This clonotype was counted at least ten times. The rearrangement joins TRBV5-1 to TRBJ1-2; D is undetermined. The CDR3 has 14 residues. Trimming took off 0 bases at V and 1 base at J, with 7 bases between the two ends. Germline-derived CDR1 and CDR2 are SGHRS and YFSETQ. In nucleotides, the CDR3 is TGCGCCAGCAGCTTGGGGACCCTTAACTATGGCTACACCTTC. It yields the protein CASSLGTLNYGYTF. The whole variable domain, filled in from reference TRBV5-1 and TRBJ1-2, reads KAGVTQTPRYLIKTRGQQVTLSCSPISGHRSVSWYQQTPGQGLQFLFEYFSETQRNKGNFPGRFSGRQFSNSRSEMNVSTLELGDSALYLCASSLGTLNYGYTFGSGTRLTVV.

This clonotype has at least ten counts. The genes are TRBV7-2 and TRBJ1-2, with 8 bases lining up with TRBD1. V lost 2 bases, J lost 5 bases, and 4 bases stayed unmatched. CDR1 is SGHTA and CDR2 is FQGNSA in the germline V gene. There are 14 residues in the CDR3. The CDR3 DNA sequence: TGTGCCAGCAGCTTAAGGCAGGGGGCTTATGGCTACACCTTC. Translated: CASSLRQGAYGYTF.

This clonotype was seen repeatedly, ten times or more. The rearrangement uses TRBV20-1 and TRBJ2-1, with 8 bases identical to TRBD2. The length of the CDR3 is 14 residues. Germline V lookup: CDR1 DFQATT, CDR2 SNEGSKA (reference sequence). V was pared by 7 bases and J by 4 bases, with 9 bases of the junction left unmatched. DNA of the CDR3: TGCAGTGTTCCGGGACTAGTGATTTACAATGAGCAGTTCTTC. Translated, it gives CSVPGLVIYNEQFF.

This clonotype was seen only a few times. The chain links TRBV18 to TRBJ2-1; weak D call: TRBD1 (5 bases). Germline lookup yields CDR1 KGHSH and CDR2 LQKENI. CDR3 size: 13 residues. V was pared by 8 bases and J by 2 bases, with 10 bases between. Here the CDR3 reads CASGHLTYNEQFF. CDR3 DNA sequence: TGTGCCAGCGGACACCTGACCTACAATGAGCAGTTCTTC.

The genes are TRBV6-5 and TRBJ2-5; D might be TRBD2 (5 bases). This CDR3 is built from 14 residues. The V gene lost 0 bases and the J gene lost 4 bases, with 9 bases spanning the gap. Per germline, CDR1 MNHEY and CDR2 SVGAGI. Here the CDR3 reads CASSYSQGGETQYF. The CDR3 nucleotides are TGTGCCAGCAGTTACTCCCAAGGAGGAGAGACCCAGTACTTC.

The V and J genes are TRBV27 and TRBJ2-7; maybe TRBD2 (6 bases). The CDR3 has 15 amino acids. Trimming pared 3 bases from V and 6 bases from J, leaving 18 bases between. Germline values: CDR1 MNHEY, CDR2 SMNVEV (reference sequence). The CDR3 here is CASSFSAGSLVEQYF. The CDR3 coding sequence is TGTGCCAGCAGTTTTAGTGCGGGAAGCCTGGTCGAGCAGTACTTC.

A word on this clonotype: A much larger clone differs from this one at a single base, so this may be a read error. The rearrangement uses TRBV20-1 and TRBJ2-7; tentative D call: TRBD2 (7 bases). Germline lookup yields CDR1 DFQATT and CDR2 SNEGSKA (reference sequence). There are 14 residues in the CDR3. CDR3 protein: CSVRTGGPSYEQHF. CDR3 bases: TGCAGTGTCAGGACCGGGGGGCCCTCCTACGAGCAGCACTTC.

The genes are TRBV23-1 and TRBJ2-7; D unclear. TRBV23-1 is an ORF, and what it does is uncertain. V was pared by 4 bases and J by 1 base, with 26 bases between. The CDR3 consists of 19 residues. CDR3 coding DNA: TGCGCCAGCAGTCTAGGTCGGGTCTACGGCTTTTCTTGGTCCTACGAGCAGTACTTC. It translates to CASSLGRVYGFSWSYEQYF.

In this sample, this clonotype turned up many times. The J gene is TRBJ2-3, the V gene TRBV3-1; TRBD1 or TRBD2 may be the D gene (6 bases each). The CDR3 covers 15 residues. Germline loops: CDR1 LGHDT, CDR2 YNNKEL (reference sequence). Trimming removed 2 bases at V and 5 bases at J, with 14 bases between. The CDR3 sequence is CASSQRARGGDTQYF. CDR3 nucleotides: TGTGCCAGCAGCCAAAGGGCCAGGGGAGGAGATACGCAGTATTTT.

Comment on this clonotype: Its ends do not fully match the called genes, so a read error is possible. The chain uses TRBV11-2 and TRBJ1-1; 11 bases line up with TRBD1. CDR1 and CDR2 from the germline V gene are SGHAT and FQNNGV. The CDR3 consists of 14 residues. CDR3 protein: CASSPGQGDTDAFF. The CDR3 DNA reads TGTGCCAGCAGCCCGGGACAGGGGGACACTGACGCTTTCTTT.

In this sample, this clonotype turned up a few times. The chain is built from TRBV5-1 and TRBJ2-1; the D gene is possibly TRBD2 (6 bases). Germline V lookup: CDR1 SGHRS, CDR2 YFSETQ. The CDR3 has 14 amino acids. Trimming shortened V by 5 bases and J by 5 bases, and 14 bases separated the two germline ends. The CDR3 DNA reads TGCGCCAGCAGTTGGTCGGGACTGAACAATGAGCAGTTCTTC. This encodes CASSWSGLNNEQFF.

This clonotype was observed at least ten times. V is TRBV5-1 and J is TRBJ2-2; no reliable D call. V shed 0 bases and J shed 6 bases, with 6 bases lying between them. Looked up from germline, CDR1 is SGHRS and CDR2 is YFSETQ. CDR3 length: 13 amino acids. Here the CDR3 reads CASSLVSSGELFF. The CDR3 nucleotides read TGCGCCAGCAGCTTGGTCTCATCCGGGGAGCTGTTTTTT. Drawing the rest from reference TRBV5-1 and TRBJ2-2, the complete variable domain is KAGVTQTPRYLIKTRGQQVTLSCSPISGHRSVSWYQQTPGQGLQFLFEYFSETQRNKGNFPGRFSGRQFSNSRSEMNVSTLELGDSALYLCASSLVSSGELFFGEGSRLTVL.

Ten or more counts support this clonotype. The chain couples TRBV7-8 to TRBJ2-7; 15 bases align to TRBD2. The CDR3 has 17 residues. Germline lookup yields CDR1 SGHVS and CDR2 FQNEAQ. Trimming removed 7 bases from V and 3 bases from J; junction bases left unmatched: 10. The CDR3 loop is CASTQGPGLAGGYEQYF. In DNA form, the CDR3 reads TGTGCCAGCACCCAGGGGCCGGGACTAGCGGGAGGCTACGAGCAGTACTTC.

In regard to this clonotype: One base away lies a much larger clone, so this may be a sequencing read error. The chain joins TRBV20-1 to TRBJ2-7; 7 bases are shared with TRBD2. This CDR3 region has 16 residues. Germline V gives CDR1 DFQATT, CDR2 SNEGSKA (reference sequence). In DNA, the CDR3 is TGCTGTGCTAAGACCCCTGGGACTAATGCGCTCTACGAGCAGTACTTC. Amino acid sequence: CCAKTPGTNALYEQYF.

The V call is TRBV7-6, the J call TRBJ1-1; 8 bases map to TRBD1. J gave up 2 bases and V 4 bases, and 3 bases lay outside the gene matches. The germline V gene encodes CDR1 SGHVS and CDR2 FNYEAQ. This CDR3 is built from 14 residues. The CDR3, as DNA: TGTGCCAGCAGCTCACAGGGGGGTAACACTGAAGCTTTCTTT. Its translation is CASSSQGGNTEAFF.

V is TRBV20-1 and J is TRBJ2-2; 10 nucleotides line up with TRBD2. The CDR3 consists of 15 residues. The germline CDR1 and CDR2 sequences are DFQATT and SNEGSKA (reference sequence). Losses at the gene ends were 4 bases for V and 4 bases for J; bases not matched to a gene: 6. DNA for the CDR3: TGCAGTGCTAATCTAGCGGGAGATGTCACCGGGGAGCTGTTTTTT. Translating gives CSANLAGDVTGELFF.

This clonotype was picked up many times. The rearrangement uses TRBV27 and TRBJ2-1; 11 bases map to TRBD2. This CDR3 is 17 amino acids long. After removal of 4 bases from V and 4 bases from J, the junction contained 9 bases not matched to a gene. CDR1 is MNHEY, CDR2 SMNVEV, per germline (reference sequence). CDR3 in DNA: TGTGCCAGCAGTTCTTCCGTGACTAGCGGGATGTACAATGAGCAGTTCTTC. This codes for CASSSSVTSGMYNEQFF.

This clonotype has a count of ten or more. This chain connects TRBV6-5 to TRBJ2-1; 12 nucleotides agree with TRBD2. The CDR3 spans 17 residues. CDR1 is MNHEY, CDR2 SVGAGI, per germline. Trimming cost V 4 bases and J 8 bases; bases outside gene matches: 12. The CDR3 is CASSWGQASGRGDEQFF. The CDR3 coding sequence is TGTGCCAGCAGTTGGGGCCAGGCTAGCGGGAGGGGGGATGAGCAGTTCTTC.

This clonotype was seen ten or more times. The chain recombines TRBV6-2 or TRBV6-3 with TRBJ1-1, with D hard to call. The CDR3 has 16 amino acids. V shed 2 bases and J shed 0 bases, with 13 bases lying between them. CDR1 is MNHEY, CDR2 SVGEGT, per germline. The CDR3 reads CASSYVVGRMNTEAFF. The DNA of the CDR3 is TGTGCCAGCAGTTACGTTGTCGGCCGCATGAACACTGAAGCTTTCTTT.

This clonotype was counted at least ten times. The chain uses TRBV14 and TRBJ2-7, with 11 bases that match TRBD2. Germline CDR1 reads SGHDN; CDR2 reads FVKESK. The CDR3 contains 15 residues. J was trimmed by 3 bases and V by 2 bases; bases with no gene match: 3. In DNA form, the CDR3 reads TGTGCCAGCAGCCAATTACTAGCGGGAGTCTACGAGCAGTACTTC. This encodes CASSQLLAGVYEQYF.